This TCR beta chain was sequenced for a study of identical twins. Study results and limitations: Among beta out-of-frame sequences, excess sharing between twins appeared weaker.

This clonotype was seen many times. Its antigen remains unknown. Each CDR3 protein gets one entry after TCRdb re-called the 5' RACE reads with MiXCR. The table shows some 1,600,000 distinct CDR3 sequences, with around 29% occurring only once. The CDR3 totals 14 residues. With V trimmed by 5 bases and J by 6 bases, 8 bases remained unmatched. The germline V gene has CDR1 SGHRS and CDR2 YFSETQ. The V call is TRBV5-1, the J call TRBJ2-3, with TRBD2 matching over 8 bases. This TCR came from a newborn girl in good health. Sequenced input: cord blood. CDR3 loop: CASSLGGRSDTQYF. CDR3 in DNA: TGCGCCAGCAGTTTAGGCGGGAGGTCCGATACGCAGTATTTT.